This TCR beta chain originates from a study of cytomegalovirus exposure and HLA in healthy donors. Findings of the study overall: The tendency of first-cohort TCR clusters to co-occur in the 120 validation repertoires was identified by a subsequent analysis.

V shed 3 bases and J 4 bases; nucleotides not matched to a gene: 9. The germline V gene encodes CDR1 MGHRA and CDR2 YSYEKL. The CDR3 spans 16 residues. As regards this clone: Its antigen is not known.

Measured with immunoSEQ multiplex PCR; TCRdb has only the in-frame clones, and not every one. Counted here are roughly 120,000 clones, just under 95% occurring once; the ten biggest clones make up over 1%. The source material was PBMCs. The clonotype comes from a woman between 18 and 30 years old in good health and CMV-seronegative. V and J are TRBV4-1 and TRBJ2-1; 7 bases are a match to TRBD2. The CDR3 loop is CASSQGSSGRYNEQFF. The CDR3 nucleotides read TGCGCCAGCAGCCAGGGCTCTAGCGGACGATACAATGAGCAGTTCTTC.